This TCR beta chain was documented in a study of blood T cell repertoires in COVID-19. Assay: immunoSEQ multiplex PCR; the TCRdb copy retains only in-frame clones and omits some. The data contain approximately 220,000 clones, 75% to 90% of them singletons. J was trimmed by 4 bases and V by 4 bases; bases with no gene match: 5. This CDR3 contains 14 residues. Germline loops: CDR1 MNHEY, CDR2 SVGEGT. The chain is built from TRBV6-2 or TRBV6-3 and TRBJ2-7; TRBD1 matches 9 bases. The sample was PBMCs or T cells enriched from blood (not recorded which). The source is a man aged 40-55 years who had recovered from COVID-19. As DNA, the CDR3 is TGTGCCAGCAGTTCCGGGACAGGGAATTACGAGCAGTACTTC. Translating it yields CASSSGTGNYEQYF.